The clone carrying this TCR beta chain was counted only a few times. Its antigen is not identified. The sample originates from a study of CD8+ T cells in alopecia areata. Once RNA had been extracted, it was reverse transcribed into cDNA to act as the sequencing template. Some clones are missing from TCRdb's copy, which holds only in-frame ones; the method was immunoSEQ multiplex PCR. In the table there are about 200,000 clones, around 62% of which are singletons. The study's findings and limits: Although TCR sharing was seen in mice, sharing across patients was less clear, possibly for HLA-related reasons.

Looked up from germline, CDR1 is MNHNY and CDR2 is SVGAGI (reference sequence). The CDR3 length is 12 residues. Between the trimmed V and J ends, which lost 6 bases and 10 bases, there was a span of 13 bases. The receptor was derived from a human donor with alopecia areata. Sequences were derived from CD4+ T cells sorted from blood, sampled at week 0. The V call is TRBV6-6, the J call TRBJ1-5, with no clear D. This chain's CDR3 is CASSYQRNPQHF. The CDR3 bases are TGTGCCAGCAGCTACCAGCGGAACCCCCAGCATTTT.